The rows below give T cell receptor beta chains drawn from one sample of a study of CD8 T cells in ankylosing spondylitis. TCRdb re-called the 5' RACE reads with MiXCR, one entry per CDR3 protein. The sample yields more than 5,000 distinct CDR3 sequences, around 2.3% seen once. The sequencing sample was made of blood, either unsorted or a sorted T cell fraction (not recorded which). The receptors shown here come from a male donor with ankylosing spondylitis or in good health (not recorded which). CDR3s include the opening cysteine and the closing phenylalanine or tryptophan. A D gene is named only where the DNA matches it firmly. Clone size is shown for a subset of rows, as once, few, many or a class of expanded clone.

V	J	size	D	CDR3	DNA
TRBV9	TRBJ2-1	many	.	CASSYDRRADNEQFF	TGTGCCAGCAGTTACGACCGTCGGGCGGACAATGAGCAGTTCTTC
TRBV9	TRBJ2-7	.	TRBD2	CASSGSGTSGYEQYF	TGTGCCAGCAGCGGCTCAGGGACTAGCGGCTACGAGCAGTACTTC
TRBV9	TRBJ2-7	many	TRBD2	CASSILAGSYEQYF	TGTGCCAGCAGCATACTAGCGGGCTCCTACGAGCAGTACTTC
TRBV9	TRBJ2-3	medium-sized	.	CASSVSSAKSDTQYF	TGTGCCAGCAGCGTAAGTTCGGCGAAGTCGGATACGCAGTATTTT
TRBV9	TRBJ1-5	many	TRBD1	CASSSGTVGQPQHF	TGTGCCAGCAGCTCCGGGACAGTGGGTCAGCCCCAGCATTTT
TRBV12-2	TRBJ2-7	many	.	CASRFPAGAIYEQYF	TGTGCAAGTCGCTTCCCGGCGGGAGCCATCTACGAGCAGTACTTC
TRBV9	TRBJ2-5	many	.	CASSPHRGIGQETQYF	TGTGCCAGCAGCCCCCATCGGGGGATCGGGCAAGAGACCCAGTACTTC
TRBV9	TRBJ2-1	many	TRBD2	CASRGGRAVGAYNEQFF	TGTGCCAGCAGGGGCGGGAGGGCCGTAGGGGCCTACAATGAGCAGTTCTTC
TRBV9	TRBJ2-7	many	TRBD2	CASSASGARVEQYF	TGTGCCAGCAGCGCCAGCGGGGCCCGGGTCGAGCAGTACTTC
TRBV9	TRBJ1-1	many	.	CASSAGWWNTEAFF	TGTGCCAGCAGCGCAGGGTGGTGGAACACTGAAGCTTTCTTT
TRBV9	TRBJ2-2	many	.	CASSVDGLTGELFF	TGTGCCAGCAGCGTAGATGGGTTGACCGGGGAGCTGTTTTTT
TRBV9	TRBJ2-1	many	.	CASSVAYLGGNEQFF	TGTGCCAGCAGCGTAGCGTATTTGGGAGGCAATGAGCAGTTCTTC
TRBV9	TRBJ2-2	many	.	CASSPGGRELFF	TGTGCCAGCAGCCCCGGGGGCCGGGAGCTGTTTTTT
TRBV9	TRBJ2-1	many	TRBD2	CASSVVAFDITSGTHEQFF	TGTGCCAGCAGCGTAGTAGCGTTCGATATCACTAGCGGGACCCATGAGCAGTTCTTC
TRBV9	TRBJ2-7	many	TRBD1	CASSLGQGAYEQYF	TGTGCCAGCAGCTTGGGACAGGGGGCTTATGAGCAGTACTTC
TRBV9	TRBJ2-2	many	TRBD2	CASSEGLAGEGELFF	TGTGCCAGCAGCGAGGGACTAGCGGGAGAGGGGGAGCTGTTTTTT
TRBV9	TRBJ2-7	many	TRBD2	CASSAHSGGLAGGARYAQYF	TGTGCCAGCAGCGCCCATTCTGGGGGACTAGCGGGAGGAGCACGCTACGCGCAGTACTTC
TRBV9	TRBJ2-1	many	.	CASSVRTGEDNEQFF	TGTGCCAGCAGCGTAAGAACAGGGGAGGACAATGAGCAGTTCTTC
TRBV9	TRBJ2-7	medium-sized	.	CASSFGWGDYEQYF	TGTGCCAGCAGCTTTGGCTGGGGAGACTACGAGCAGTACTTC
TRBV9	TRBJ2-1	many	.	CASSTNADREVPGEQFF	TGTGCCAGCAGCACAAATGCCGACAGGGAGGTTCCGGGGGAGCAGTTCTTC
TRBV9	TRBJ2-7	many	TRBD2	CASSDEGGGNQQYF	TGTGCCAGCAGCGATGAAGGCGGGGGTAATCAGCAGTACTTC
TRBV9	TRBJ2-2	many	.	CASSDWTLTGELFF	TGTGCCAGCAGCGACTGGACACTCACCGGGGAGCTGTTTTTT
TRBV9	TRBJ2-7	medium-sized	TRBD1	CASSAEGAREQYF	TGTGCCAGCAGCGCTGAGGGGGCGCGTGAGCAGTACTTC
TRBV9	TRBJ2-1	many	.	CASSAPPGNSYNEQFF	TGTGCCAGCAGCGCCCCACCGGGCAATTCCTACAATGAGCAGTTCTTC
TRBV9	TRBJ2-1	many	TRBD2	CASSGEGFEQFF	TGTGCCAGCAGCGGGGAGGGGTTTGAGCAGTTCTTC